This T cell receptor (beta chain) was identified in a study of shared clonotypes between healthy human individuals. Regarding the study as a whole: Enrolling few donors narrowed the genetic and exposure-history diversity that was represented.

The CDR3 extends over 17 amino acids. The V and J ends lost 4 bases and 3 bases, in that order; junction bases with no gene match: 13. Germline V gives CDR1 SGHRS, CDR2 YFSETQ. As regards this clone: Its antigen is currently unknown.

Clones were read by immunoSEQ multiplex PCR, and TCRdb kept only the in-frame ones, dropping some. Seen here are about 2.3 million clones, under 95% observed once, and the top ten hold 0.37%. J is TRBJ1-1 and V is TRBV5-1; TRBD1 aligns across 9 bases. The TCR originated in a man aged 18-30 years in good health. Some clones in this sample may be carry-over from other donors' samples. What was sequenced was naive CD4+ T cells from PBMCs. Subset reported: CD45RA+ positively selected. CDR3 region: CASSLYPGQGWDTEAFF. Here the CDR3 DNA reads TGCGCCAGCAGCCTATACCCGGGACAGGGCTGGGACACTGAAGCTTTCTTT.